Sequencing of this T cell receptor (beta chain) was carried out in a study of shared clonotypes between healthy human individuals. Overall study findings and caveats: Despite large depth, rarefaction showed incomplete sorted-subset sequencing.

Original analysis: With immunoSEQ giving junction-only sequences and no quality scores, filtering differed. Using immunoSEQ multiplex PCR, the repertoire was profiled, and TCRdb retains in-frame clones only, with some absent. For V, J and clone size, that table is used; D and trimming come from the DNA. The sample consists of more than 600,000 clones, 92% of them appearing once. The CDR3 consists of 13 residues. Germline V gene data show CDR1 as LNHDA and CDR2 as SQIVND (reference sequence). Trimming cost V 6 bases and J 8 bases; bases outside gene matches: 8. In regard to this clone: The target antigen is unknown.

Naivety among CD8 cells was defined by CD45RO negativity and positive CCR7 selection, thereby excluding terminally differentiated effector memory CD45RA+ cells. This clonotype was obtained from a young man in good health. This chain links TRBV19 with TRBJ1-2, with 8 bases identical to TRBD1. Sequencing was done on a sample of naive CD8+ T cells sorted from blood. The CDR3: CASSDRGPGGYTF. CDR3 nucleotide sequence: TGTGCCAGTAGCGACAGGGGTCCCGGAGGCTACACCTTC. Combining the CDR3 with reference TRBV19 and TRBJ1-2 gives the whole variable domain DGGITQSPKYLFRKEGQNVTLSCEQNLNHDAMYWYRQDPGQGLRLIYYSQIVNDFQKGDIAEGYSVSREKKESFPLTVTSAQKNPTAFYLCASSDRGPGGYTFGSGTRLTVV.